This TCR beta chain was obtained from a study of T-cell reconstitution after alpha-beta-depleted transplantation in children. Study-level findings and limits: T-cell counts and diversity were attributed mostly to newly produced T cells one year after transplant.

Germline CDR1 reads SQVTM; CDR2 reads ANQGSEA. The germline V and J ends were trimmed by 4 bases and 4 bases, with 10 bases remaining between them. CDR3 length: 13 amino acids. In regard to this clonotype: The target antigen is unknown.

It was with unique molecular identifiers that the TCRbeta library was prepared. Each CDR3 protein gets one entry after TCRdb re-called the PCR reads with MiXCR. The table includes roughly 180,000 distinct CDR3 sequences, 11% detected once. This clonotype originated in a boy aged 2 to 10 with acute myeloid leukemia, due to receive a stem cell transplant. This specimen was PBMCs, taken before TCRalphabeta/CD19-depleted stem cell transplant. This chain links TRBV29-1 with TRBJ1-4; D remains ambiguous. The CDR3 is CSVGARSNEKLFF. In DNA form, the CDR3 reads TGCAGCGTTGGGGCCAGGAGTAATGAAAAACTGTTTTTT. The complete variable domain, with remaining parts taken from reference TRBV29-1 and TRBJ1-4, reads SAVISQKPSRDICQRGTSLTIQCQVDSQVTMMFWYRQQPGQSLTLIATANQGSEATYESGFVIDKFPISRPNLTFSTLTVSNMSPEDSSIYLCSVGARSNEKLFFGSGTQLSVL.